These T cell receptor beta chains were read from a single sample in a study of blood T cell repertoires in COVID-19. The data were produced by immunoSEQ multiplex PCR, yet TCRdb's version contains in-frame clones alone and is incomplete. This sample yields 150,000 to 200,000 clones, of which 70% to 85% are seen a single time; around 15% belongs to the top ten. The sample comprised PBMCs or T cells enriched from blood (not recorded which). All receptors derive from a woman between 50 and 59 years old who had recovered from COVID-19. Each CDR3 is given with its conserved first and last residue. The order of the fields is V gene, J gene, CDR3 protein.

v_call: TRBV28; j_call: TRBJ1-2; cdr3_aa: CASTPLGGGTTIEFGYTF
v_call: TRBV6-5; j_call: TRBJ1-3; cdr3_aa: CASIGGGLGGNTIYF
v_call: TRBV3-1/TRBV3-2; j_call: TRBJ2-7; cdr3_aa: CASSQSPLAGPSF
v_call: TRBV7-6; j_call: TRBJ2-1; cdr3_aa: CASSLNRDRAYNEQFF
v_call: TRBV19; j_call: TRBJ2-7; cdr3_aa: CASKRDRPSYEQYF
v_call: TRBV5-5; j_call: TRBJ1-1; cdr3_aa: CASSSAGTGGVEAFF
v_call: TRBV4-3; j_call: TRBJ1-2; cdr3_aa: CASSQDRGPVNYGYTF
v_call: TRBV24-1; j_call: TRBJ2-3; cdr3_aa: CATSDPGQGATDTQYF
v_call: TRBV7-9; j_call: TRBJ2-7; cdr3_aa: CASSLASWNEQYF
v_call: TRBV3-1/TRBV3-2; j_call: TRBJ2-2; cdr3_aa: CASSGLGLAGGTGELFF
v_call: TRBV5-4; j_call: TRBJ1-1; cdr3_aa: CASSLRPGTGTTEAFF
v_call: TRBV6-5; j_call: TRBJ1-1; cdr3_aa: CASTETGGRTEAFF
v_call: TRBV5-1; j_call: TRBJ2-5; cdr3_aa: CASTVAGGYQETQYF
v_call: TRBV5-1; j_call: TRBJ1-1; cdr3_aa: CASAGTGYTEAFF
v_call: TRBV11-1; j_call: TRBJ2-1; cdr3_aa: CASSPTLAEAYNEQFF
v_call: TRBV5-1; j_call: TRBJ1-2; cdr3_aa: CASSLPQGEGYTF
v_call: TRBV7-6; j_call: TRBJ2-2; cdr3_aa: CASSRGTGNTGELFF
v_call: TRBV12-5; j_call: TRBJ1-4; cdr3_aa: CASGLVRRTSEEKLFF
v_call: TRBV7-3; j_call: TRBJ1-1; cdr3_aa: CASSRGGATEAFF
v_call: TRBV2; j_call: TRBJ2-3; cdr3_aa: CASPPTSAFTDTQYF
v_call: TRBV18; j_call: TRBJ2-1; cdr3_aa: CASLPSIRDEQFF
v_call: TRBV28; j_call: TRBJ2-2; cdr3_aa: CASTPAVGLAGGPSGELFF
v_call: TRBV5-4; j_call: TRBJ2-1; cdr3_aa: CASSQARGRYNEQFF
v_call: TRBV5-1; j_call: TRBJ2-3; cdr3_aa: CASRLDAGGTDTQYF
v_call: TRBV24-1; j_call: TRBJ1-1; cdr3_aa: CATRMGGLPEAFF
v_call: TRBV27; j_call: TRBJ2-5; cdr3_aa: CASSPGQLLQETQYF
v_call: TRBV11-2; j_call: TRBJ1-5; cdr3_aa: CASSKAGGDQPQHF
v_call: TRBV28; j_call: TRBJ2-3; cdr3_aa: CASKFSPGGLDTQYF
v_call: TRBV3-1/TRBV3-2; j_call: TRBJ1-2; cdr3_aa: CASSHRQDRNYGYTF
v_call: TRBV3-1/TRBV3-2; j_call: TRBJ2-1; cdr3_aa: CASSLSGGHNEQFF
v_call: TRBV29-1; j_call: TRBJ1-2; cdr3_aa: CSVDPGGGRGYTF
v_call: TRBV30; j_call: TRBJ1-5; cdr3_aa: CAWSRGGYQPQHF
v_call: TRBV14; j_call: TRBJ1-2; cdr3_aa: CASSQAGDGYTF
v_call: TRBV28; j_call: TRBJ2-1; cdr3_aa: CASRVTGTSGRPSEQFF
v_call: TRBV30; j_call: TRBJ1-5; cdr3_aa: CAWSDGISRPQHF
v_call: TRBV12-2; j_call: TRBJ2-7; cdr3_aa: CAKIGRELSYEQYF
v_call: TRBV30; j_call: TRBJ1-5; cdr3_aa: CAWSPHRVRSNQPQHF